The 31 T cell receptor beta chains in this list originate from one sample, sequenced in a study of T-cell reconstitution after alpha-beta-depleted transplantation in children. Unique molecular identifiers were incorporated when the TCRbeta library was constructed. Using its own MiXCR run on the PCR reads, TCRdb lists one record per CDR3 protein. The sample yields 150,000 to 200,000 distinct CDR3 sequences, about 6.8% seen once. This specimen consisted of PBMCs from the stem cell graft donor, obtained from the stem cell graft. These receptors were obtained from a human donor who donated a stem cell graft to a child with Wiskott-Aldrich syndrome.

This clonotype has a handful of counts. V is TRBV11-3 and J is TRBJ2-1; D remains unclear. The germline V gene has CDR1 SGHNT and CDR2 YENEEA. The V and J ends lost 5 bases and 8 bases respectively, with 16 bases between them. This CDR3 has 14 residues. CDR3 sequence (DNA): TGTGCCAGCAGCCCTCCTAACATGGCTGATGAGCAGTTCTTC. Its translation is CASSPPNMADEQFF.

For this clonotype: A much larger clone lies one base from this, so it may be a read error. CDR3 sequence (DNA): TGTGCCAGCAGTCTCACAGGGTTTATCACCGGGGAGCTGTGTTTT. Amino acid sequence: CASSLTGFITGELCF. The chain is built from TRBV12-3 or TRBV12-4 and TRBJ2-2; D might be TRBD1 (6 bases). This CDR3 is built from 15 residues.

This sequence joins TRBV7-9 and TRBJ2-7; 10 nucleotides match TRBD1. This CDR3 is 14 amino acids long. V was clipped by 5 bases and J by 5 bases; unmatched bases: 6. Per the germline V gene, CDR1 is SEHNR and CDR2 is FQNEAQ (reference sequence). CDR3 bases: TGTGCCAGCAGCAAGGGACAGGGGATCCACGAGCAGTACTTC. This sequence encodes CASSKGQGIHEQYF.

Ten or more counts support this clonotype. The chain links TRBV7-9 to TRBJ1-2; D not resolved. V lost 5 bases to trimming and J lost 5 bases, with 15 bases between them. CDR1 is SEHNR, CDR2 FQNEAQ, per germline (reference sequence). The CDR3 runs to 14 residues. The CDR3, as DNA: TGTGCCAGCAGCCTTCCCTTCCCCACATATGGCTACACCTTC. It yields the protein CASSLPFPTYGYTF.

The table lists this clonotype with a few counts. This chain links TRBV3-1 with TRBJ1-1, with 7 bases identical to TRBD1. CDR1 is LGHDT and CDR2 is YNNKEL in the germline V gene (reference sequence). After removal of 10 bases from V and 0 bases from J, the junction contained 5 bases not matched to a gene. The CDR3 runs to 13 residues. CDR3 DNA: TGTGCCACGACGGGACAGATGAACACTGAAGCTTTCTTT. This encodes CATTGQMNTEAFF. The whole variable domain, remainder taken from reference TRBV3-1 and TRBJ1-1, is DTAVSQTPKYLVTQMGNDKSIKCEQNLGHDTMYWYKQDSKKFLKIMFSYNNKELIINETVPNRFSPKSPDKAHLNLHINSLELGDSAVYFCATTGQMNTEAFFGQGTRLTVV.

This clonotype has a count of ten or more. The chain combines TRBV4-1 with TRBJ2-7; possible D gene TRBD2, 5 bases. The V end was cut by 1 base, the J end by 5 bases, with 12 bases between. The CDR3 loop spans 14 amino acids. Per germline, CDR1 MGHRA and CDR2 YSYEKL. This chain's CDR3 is CASSQGPGYNEQYF. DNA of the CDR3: TGCGCCAGCAGCCAAGGGCCGGGGTATAACGAGCAGTACTTC.

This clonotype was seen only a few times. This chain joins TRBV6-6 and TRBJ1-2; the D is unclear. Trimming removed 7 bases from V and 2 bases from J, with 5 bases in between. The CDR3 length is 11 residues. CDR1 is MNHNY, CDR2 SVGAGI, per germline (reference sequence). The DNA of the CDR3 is TGTGCCAGCAACGGAAACTATGGCTACACCTTC. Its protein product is CASNGNYGYTF.

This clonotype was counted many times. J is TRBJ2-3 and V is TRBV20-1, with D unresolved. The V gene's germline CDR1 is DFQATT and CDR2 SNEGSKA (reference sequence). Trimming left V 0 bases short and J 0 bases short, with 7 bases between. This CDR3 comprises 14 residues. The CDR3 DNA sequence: TGCAGTGCTAGAGATCCCCTAAGCACAGATACGCAGTATTTT. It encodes CSARDPLSTDTQYF.

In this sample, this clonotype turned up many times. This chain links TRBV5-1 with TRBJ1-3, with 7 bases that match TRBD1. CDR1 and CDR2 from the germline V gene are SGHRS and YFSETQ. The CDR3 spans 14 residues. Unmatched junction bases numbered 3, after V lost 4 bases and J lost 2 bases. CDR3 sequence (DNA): TGCGCCAGCAGCGTACAGGGGACTGGAAACACCATATATTTT. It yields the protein CASSVQGTGNTIYF.

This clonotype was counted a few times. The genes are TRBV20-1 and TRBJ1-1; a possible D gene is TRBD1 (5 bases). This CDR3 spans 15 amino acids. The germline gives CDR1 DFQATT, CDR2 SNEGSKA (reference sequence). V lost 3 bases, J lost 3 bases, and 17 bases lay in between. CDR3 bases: TGCAGTGCTAGCCCCTCTGCAGGGAGATACACTGAAGCTTTCTTT. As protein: CSASPSAGRYTEAFF.

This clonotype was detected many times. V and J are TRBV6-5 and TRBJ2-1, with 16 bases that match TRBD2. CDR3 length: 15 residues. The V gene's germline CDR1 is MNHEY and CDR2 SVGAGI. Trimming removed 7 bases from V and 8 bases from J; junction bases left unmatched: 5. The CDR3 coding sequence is TGTGCCAGCACGGGACTAGCGGGAGGGCAATATGAGCAGTTCTTC. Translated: CASTGLAGGQYEQFF.

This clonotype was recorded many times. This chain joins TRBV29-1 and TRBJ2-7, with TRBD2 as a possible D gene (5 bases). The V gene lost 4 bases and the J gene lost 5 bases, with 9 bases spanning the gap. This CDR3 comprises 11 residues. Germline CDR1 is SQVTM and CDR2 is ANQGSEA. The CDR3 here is CSVGDYNEQYF. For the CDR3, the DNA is TGCAGCGTTGGCGACTATAACGAGCAGTACTTC.

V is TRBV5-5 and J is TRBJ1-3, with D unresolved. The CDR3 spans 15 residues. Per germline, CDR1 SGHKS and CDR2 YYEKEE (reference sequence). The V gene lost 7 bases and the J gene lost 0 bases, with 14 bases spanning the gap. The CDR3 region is CASLATESSGNTIYF. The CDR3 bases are TGTGCCAGCTTGGCCACAGAGAGCTCTGGAAACACCATATATTTT.

The CDR3 region has the DNA TGTGCCAGCAGCTTATTACGGACGGCGAACACTGAAGCTTTCTTT. Amino acid sequence: CASSLLRTANTEAFF. The chain links TRBV7-8 to TRBJ1-1; D not certain. V lost 2 bases, J lost 1 base, and 11 bases lay in between. This CDR3 spans 15 amino acids. Per germline, CDR1 SGHVS and CDR2 FQNEAQ.

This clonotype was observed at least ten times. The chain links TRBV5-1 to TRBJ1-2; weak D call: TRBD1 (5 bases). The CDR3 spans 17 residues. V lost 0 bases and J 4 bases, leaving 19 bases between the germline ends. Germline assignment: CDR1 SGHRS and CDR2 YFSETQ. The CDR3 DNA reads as TGCGCCAGCAGCTTGGTGGGGCAGCCAACTTACTCCTATGGCTACACCTTC. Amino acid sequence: CASSLVGQPTYSYGYTF.

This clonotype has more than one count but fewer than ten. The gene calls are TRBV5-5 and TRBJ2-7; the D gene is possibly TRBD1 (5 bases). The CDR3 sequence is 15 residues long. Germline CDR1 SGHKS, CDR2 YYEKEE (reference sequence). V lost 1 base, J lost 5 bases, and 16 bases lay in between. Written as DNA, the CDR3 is TGTGCCAGCAGCTTGAGCGCAGGGCTCCCGAACGAGCAGTACTTC. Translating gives CASSLSAGLPNEQYF.

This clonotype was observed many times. CDR3 sequence (DNA): TGTGCCAGCAGTTACCTAGCGGGAGGTTCCGGGGAGCTGTTTTTT. This gives the protein CASSYLAGGSGELFF. The rearrangement joins TRBV6-2 or TRBV6-3 to TRBJ2-2; 11 nucleotides align to TRBD2. V was pared by 2 bases and J by 6 bases, with 2 bases of the junction left unmatched. CDR3 size: 15 residues. Germline loops: CDR1 MNHEY, CDR2 SVGEGT.

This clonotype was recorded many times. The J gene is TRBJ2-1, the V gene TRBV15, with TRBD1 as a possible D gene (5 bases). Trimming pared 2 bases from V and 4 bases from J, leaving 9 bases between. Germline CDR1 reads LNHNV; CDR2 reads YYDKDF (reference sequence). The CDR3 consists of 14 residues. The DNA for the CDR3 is TGTGCCACCAGCAGACAGGGTGTGTACAATGAGCAGTTCTTC. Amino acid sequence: CATSRQGVYNEQFF. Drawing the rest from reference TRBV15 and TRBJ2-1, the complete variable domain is DAMVIQNPRYQVTQFGKPVTLSCSQTLNHNVMYWYQQKSSQAPKLLFHYYDKDFNNEADTPDNFQSRRPNTSFCFLDIRSPGLGDTAMYLCATSRQGVYNEQFFGPGTRLTVL.

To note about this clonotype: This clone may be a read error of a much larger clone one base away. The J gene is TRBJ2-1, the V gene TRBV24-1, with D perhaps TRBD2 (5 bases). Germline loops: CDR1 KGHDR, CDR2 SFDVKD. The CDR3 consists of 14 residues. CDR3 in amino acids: CATNDFWETNQQFF. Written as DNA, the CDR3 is TGTGCCACCAATGATTTCTGGGAGACCAATCAGCAGTTCTTC.

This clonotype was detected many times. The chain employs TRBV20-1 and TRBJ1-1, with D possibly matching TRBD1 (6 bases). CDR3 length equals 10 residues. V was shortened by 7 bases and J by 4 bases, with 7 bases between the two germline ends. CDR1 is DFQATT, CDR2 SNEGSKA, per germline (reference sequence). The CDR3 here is CSVDSTEAFF. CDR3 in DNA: TGCAGTGTGGACAGCACTGAAGCTTTCTTT.

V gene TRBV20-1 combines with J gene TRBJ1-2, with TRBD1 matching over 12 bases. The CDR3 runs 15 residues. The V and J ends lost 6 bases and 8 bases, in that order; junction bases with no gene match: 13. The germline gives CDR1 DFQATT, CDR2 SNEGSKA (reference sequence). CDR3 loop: CSASRGTGGPGGYTF. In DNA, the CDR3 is TGCAGTGCATCACGCGGGACAGGGGGCCCGGGGGGCTACACCTTC.

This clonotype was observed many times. Here the CDR3 reads CASSHRPTGNEQFF. The DNA of the CDR3 is TGCGCCAGCAGCCACAGACCGACAGGGAATGAGCAGTTCTTC. The V and J genes are TRBV4-3 and TRBJ2-1; 7 nucleotides match TRBD1. Germline V CDR1 and CDR2: LGHNA, YSLEER. The J segment lost 7 bases and the V segment lost 3 bases, leaving 6 bases of the junction unmatched. The CDR3 loop spans 14 amino acids.

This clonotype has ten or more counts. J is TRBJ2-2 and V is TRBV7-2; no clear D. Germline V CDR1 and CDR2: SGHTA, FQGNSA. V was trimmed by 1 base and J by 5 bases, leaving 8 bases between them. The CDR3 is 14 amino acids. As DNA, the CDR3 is TGTGCCAGCAGCTTAGGGTTAATAACCGGGGAGCTGTTTTTT. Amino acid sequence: CASSLGLITGELFF.

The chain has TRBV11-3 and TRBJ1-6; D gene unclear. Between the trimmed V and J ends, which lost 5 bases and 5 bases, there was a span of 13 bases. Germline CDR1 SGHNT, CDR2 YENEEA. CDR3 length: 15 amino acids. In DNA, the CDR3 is TGTGCCAGCAGCCGACAACTTAGGGATAATTCACCCCTCCACTTT. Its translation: CASSRQLRDNSPLHF.

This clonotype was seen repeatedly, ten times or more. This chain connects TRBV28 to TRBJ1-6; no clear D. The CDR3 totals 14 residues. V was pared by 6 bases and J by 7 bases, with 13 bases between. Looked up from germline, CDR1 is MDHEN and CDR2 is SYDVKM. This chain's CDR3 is CASSMDGNNSPLHF. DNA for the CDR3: TGTGCCAGCAGCATGGACGGCAACAATTCACCCCTCCACTTT.

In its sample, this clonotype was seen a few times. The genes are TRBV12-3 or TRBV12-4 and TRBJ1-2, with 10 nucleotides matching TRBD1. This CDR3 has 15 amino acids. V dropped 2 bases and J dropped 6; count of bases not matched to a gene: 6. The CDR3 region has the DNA TGTGCCAGCAGTTTACGAAGGACAGGGGGGGATGGCTACACCTTC. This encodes CASSLRRTGGDGYTF.

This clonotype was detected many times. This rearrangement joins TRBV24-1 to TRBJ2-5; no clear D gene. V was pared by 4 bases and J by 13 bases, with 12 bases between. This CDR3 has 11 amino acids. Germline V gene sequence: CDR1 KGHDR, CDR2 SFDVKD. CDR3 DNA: TGTGCCACCAGTGACCTAGGAGCTTGGTACTTC. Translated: CATSDLGAWYF.

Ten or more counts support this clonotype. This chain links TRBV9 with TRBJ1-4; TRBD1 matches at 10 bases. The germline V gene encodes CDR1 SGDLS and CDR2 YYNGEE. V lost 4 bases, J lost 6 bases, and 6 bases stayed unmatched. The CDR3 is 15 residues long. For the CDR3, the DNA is TGTGCCAGCAGCACGGGGGACAGGGGTGATGAAAAACTGTTTTTT. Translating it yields CASSTGDRGDEKLFF.

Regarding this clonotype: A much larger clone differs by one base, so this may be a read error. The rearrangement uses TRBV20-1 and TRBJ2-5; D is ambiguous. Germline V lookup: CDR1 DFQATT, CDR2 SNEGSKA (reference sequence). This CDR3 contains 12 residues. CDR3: CSVRVSSETQYF. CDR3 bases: TGCAGTGTTAGAGTTTCATCAGAGACCCAGTACTTC.

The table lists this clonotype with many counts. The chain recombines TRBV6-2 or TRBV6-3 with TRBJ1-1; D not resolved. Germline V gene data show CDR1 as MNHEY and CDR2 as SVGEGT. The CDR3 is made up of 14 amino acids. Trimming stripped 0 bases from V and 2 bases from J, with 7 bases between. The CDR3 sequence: CASSYSMSNTEAFF. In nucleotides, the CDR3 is TGTGCCAGCAGTTACTCGATGTCTAACACTGAAGCTTTCTTT.

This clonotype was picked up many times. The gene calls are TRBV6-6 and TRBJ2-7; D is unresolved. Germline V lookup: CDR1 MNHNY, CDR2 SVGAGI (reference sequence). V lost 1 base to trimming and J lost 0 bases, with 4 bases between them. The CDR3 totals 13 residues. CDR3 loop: CASSYLYSYEQYF. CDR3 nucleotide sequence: TGTGCCAGCAGTTACTTATACTCCTACGAGCAGTACTTC.